What follows describes a single T cell receptor beta chain. Its antigen is not known. The data belong to a study of CD4+ T cells in melanoma. Overall study findings and caveats: A reported correlation linked neoantigen-specific CD4+ T cells to CD8+, macrophage and B cell function. Diverse differentiation states were reported for melanoma neoantigen-specific CD4+ T cells.

Data came from immunoSEQ multiplex PCR; TCRdb stores just in-frame clones and leaves some out. This repertoire shows roughly 54,000 clones, 75% to 90% found once; its top ten account for about 10%. CDR3 length: 13 residues. The ends were cut back, 0 bases at V and 5 bases at J, with 8 bases in the middle. The germline V gene has CDR1 LNHNV and CDR2 YYDKDF (reference sequence). Sequenced input: peripheral blood. V usage is TRBV15 and J usage is TRBJ2-7; D gene ambiguous. The receptor was derived from a human donor with melanoma. Written as DNA, the CDR3 is TGTGCCACCAGCAGAGACCGACCGGACGAGCAGTACTTC. The encoded protein is CATSRDRPDEQYF. Full variable domain (outside the CDR3, taken from reference TRBV15 and TRBJ2-7): DAMVIQNPRYQVTQFGKPVTLSCSQTLNHNVMYWYQQKSSQAPKLLFHYYDKDFNNEADTPDNFQSRRPNTSFCFLDIRSPGLGDTAMYLCATSRDRPDEQYFGPGTRLTVT.